This TCR beta chain is from a study of naive and memory T cell subsets. CMV status came from CD4+ T cell IFNgamma after overnight CMV lysate stimulation of fresh PBMCs. An equimolar mix of two oligonucleotides served as the beta constant-region primer for TRBC1 and TRBC2. Ligation attached a single-stranded oligonucleotide with a 12-nucleotide UMI and the SP2 primer to the cDNA 3' end. Four rounds of PCR amplified the ligated cDNA using nested alpha and beta constant-region primers plus SP2. MiXCR, run by TCRdb on the UMI-ligation and nested PCR reads, gives a single entry per CDR3 protein. The sample includes fewer than 30,000 distinct CDR3 sequences, around 11% of them seen just once. Germline assignment: CDR1 SGHRS and CDR2 YFSETQ. Trimming left V 4 bases short and J 1 base short, with 12 bases between. The CDR3 totals 16 residues. In this sample, this clonotype turned up a few times.

The receptor's source is a human donor in good health. The chain employs TRBV5-1 and TRBJ2-6; D might be TRBD1 or TRBD2, each matching 5 bases. The sequencing input was effector memory CD4+ T cells from blood. Subset of the sample: effector memory, CD45RA- CD27-. CDR3 coding DNA: TGCGCCAGCAGCCTCACCGGGACGTCTGGGGCCAACGTCCTGACTTTC. It specifies CASSLTGTSGANVLTF.